These 22 T cell receptor beta chains were all obtained from the same sample, sequenced in a study of T-cell memory formation after mild COVID-19. A single record per CDR3 protein comes from TCRdb applying MiXCR to the 5' RACE reads. The table includes 75,000 to 95,000 distinct CDR3 sequences, around 13% detected once. The sequenced sample consisted of PBMCs or a T cell subset sorted from them (not recorded which). Receptors originate from an adult woman who had mild COVID-19 (a few samples of this study predate the infection). Cell type and time point are not known.

This clonotype was counted a few times. The chain links TRBV4-1 to TRBJ2-7, with D perhaps TRBD1 (6 bases). Looked up from germline, CDR1 is MGHRA and CDR2 is YSYEKL. The CDR3 has 14 residues. The V and J ends lost 1 base and 3 bases respectively, with 10 bases between them. Here the CDR3 DNA reads TGCGCCAGCAGCCAAGTAGCGACAGGCTACGAGCAGTACTTC. Its translation is CASSQVATGYEQYF.

This clonotype was seen ten or more times. The chain recombines TRBV5-1 with TRBJ2-7; D is unclear. CDR1 and CDR2 from the germline V gene are SGHRS and YFSETQ. The length of the CDR3 is 16 residues. Trimming pared 4 bases from V and 4 bases from J, leaving 21 bases between. The CDR3 here is CASSPLGFLGSYEQYF. CDR3 sequence (DNA): TGCGCCAGCAGCCCTTTGGGTTTTTTGGGATCTTACGAGCAGTACTTC.

CDR3 sequence reads: CATSKDQREAYEQYF. In DNA, the CDR3 is TGTGCCACCAGCAAGGATCAGCGGGAGGCATACGAGCAGTACTTC. The chain joins TRBV15 to TRBJ2-7; 9 nucleotides align to TRBD2. This CDR3 has 15 residues. The J segment lost 4 bases and the V segment lost 4 bases, leaving 8 bases of the junction unmatched. Germline CDR1 and CDR2: LNHNV and YYDKDF (reference sequence).

This clonotype was counted a few times. J is TRBJ1-1 and V is TRBV12-3 or TRBV12-4; D remains ambiguous. V lost 6 bases and J 4 bases, leaving 18 bases between the germline ends. The CDR3 runs 15 residues. The CDR3 is CASSQVAGIGTEAFF. The CDR3 nucleotides are TGTGCCAGCAGCCAAGTCGCGGGGATCGGCACTGAAGCTTTCTTT.

This chain uses TRBV7-9 with TRBJ2-5, with 10 bases aligning to TRBD1. The J segment lost 4 bases and the V segment lost 3 bases, leaving 5 bases of the junction unmatched. The CDR3 is made up of 15 amino acids. CDR1 and CDR2 from the germline V gene are SEHNR and FQNEAQ (reference sequence). The CDR3 DNA sequence: TGTGCCAGCAGCTTCGCGGGACAGGGGTTAGAGACCCAGTACTTC. Residues: CASSFAGQGLETQYF.

In regard to this clonotype: Germline and junction disagree at one end, which may indicate a read error. V is TRBV5-1 and J is TRBJ2-2, with 9 nucleotides matching TRBD1. There are 16 residues in the CDR3. Per the germline V gene, CDR1 is SGHRS and CDR2 is YFSETQ. CDR3 region: CASSSGDRENTGELYF. Written as DNA, the CDR3 is TGCGCCAGCAGCAGCGGGGACAGGGAAAACACCGGGGAGCTGTATTTT. The variable domain in full, with the rest retrieved from reference TRBV5-1 and TRBJ2-2, is KAGVTQTPRYLIKTRGQQVTLSCSPISGHRSVSWYQQTPGQGLQFLFEYFSETQRNKGNFPGRFSGRQFSNSRSEMNVSTLELGDSALYLCASSSGDRENTGELYFGEGSRLTVL.

This clonotype was observed at least ten times. The chain employs TRBV6-5 and TRBJ2-5, with 7 bases lining up with TRBD1. V was clipped by 5 bases and J by 5 bases; unmatched bases: 11. This CDR3 is 15 amino acids long. Germline assignment: CDR1 MNHEY and CDR2 SVGAGI. In DNA form, the CDR3 reads TGTGCCAGCAGTGAAGACAGGGAGCGACGGGAGACCCAGTACTTC. Protein product: CASSEDRERRETQYF.

This clonotype came up a few times. The V and J genes are TRBV30 and TRBJ1-6; TRBD1 might be the D (6 bases). There are 13 residues in the CDR3. Germline CDR1 GTSNPN, CDR2 SVGIG (reference sequence). Trimming removed 0 bases at V and 10 bases at J, with 10 bases between. CDR3 bases: TGTGCCTGGAGTGTACAGGGTAGCTCACCCCTCCACTTT. It yields the protein CAWSVQGSSPLHF.

This clonotype has just a few counts. The V gene is TRBV18, the J gene TRBJ1-2; TRBD1 agrees at 7 bases. Trimming removed 2 bases from V and 7 bases from J; junction bases left unmatched: 7. CDR3 length: 14 residues. The V gene's germline CDR1 is KGHSH and CDR2 LQKENI. CDR3 residues: CASSPTNDRAGYTF. The CDR3 DNA sequence: TGTGCCAGCTCACCAACAAATGACAGGGCTGGCTACACCTTC.

In its sample, this clonotype was seen a few times. This chain uses TRBV29-1 with TRBJ1-3; D unclear. CDR1 is SQVTM, CDR2 ANQGSEA, per germline. CDR3 length: 11 residues. Trimming took 4 bases from V and 9 from J, leaving 10 bases between them. For the CDR3, the DNA is TGCAGCGTTGTATCAGGTGGCACCATATATTTT. The encoded protein is CSVVSGGTIYF.

The rearrangement joins TRBV4-3 to TRBJ2-4; D call uncertain. CDR1 and CDR2 from the germline V gene are LGHNA and YSLEER. The CDR3 runs to 14 residues. Trimming took off 0 bases at V and 8 bases at J, with 11 bases between the two ends. This CDR3 is CASSQDTAVDIQYF. The CDR3 DNA reads TGCGCCAGCAGCCAAGATACCGCAGTGGACATTCAGTACTTC.

CDR3 in amino acids: CASSPIPGLAGEVGELFF. CDR3 coding DNA: TGCGCCAGCAGCCCGATCCCGGGACTAGCGGGAGAAGTCGGGGAGCTGTTTTTT. The gene calls are TRBV4-3 and TRBJ2-2; TRBD2 matches at 14 bases. The junction had 11 bases not matched to a gene; V was cut back by 4 bases and J by 7 bases. The CDR3 spans 18 residues. Germline CDR1 reads LGHNA; CDR2 reads YSLEER.

The chain recombines TRBV6-1 with TRBJ2-3, with D unclear. Germline V lookup: CDR1 MNHNS, CDR2 SASEGT. The CDR3 length is 14 residues. V was clipped by 3 bases and J by 2 bases, with 9 bases between them. CDR3 coding DNA: TGTGCCAGCAGTGAGCCGCTTCACACAGATACGCAGTATTTT. It translates to CASSEPLHTDTQYF.

This rearrangement joins TRBV20-1 to TRBJ1-1; D gene unclear. With 1 base removed from V and 4 bases from J, the gap between germline ends came to 10 bases. Germline V lookup: CDR1 DFQATT, CDR2 SNEGSKA (reference sequence). The CDR3 length is 13 residues. CDR3: CSARGRMGTEAFF. CDR3 nucleotide sequence: TGCAGTGCTAGAGGCCGTATGGGCACTGAAGCTTTCTTT.

This clonotype showed up just a few times. This rearrangement joins TRBV12-3 or TRBV12-4 to TRBJ1-2, with D unclear. CDR3 size: 11 residues. Trimming pared 6 bases from V and 10 bases from J, leaving 12 bases between. The CDR3 nucleotides are TGTGCCAGCAGGGATACAGAGTCCTACACCTTC. It specifies CASRDTESYTF.

This clonotype has more than one count but fewer than ten. The chain recombines TRBV14 with TRBJ2-1; the D gene is possibly TRBD2 (5 bases). CDR3 length equals 13 residues. Germline CDR1 and CDR2: SGHDN and FVKESK. The V end lost 5 bases, the J end lost 2 bases, and 7 bases lay between the germline ends. In DNA, the CDR3 is TGTGCCAGCAGCTGGAGGACCTACAATGAGCAGTTCTTC. Protein: CASSWRTYNEQFF.

This clonotype was observed a handful of times. J is TRBJ1-5 and V is TRBV2; D possibly corresponds to TRBD1 (6 bases). V lost 11 bases and J lost 4, with 18 bases in between. The CDR3 has 14 amino acids. Germline assignment: CDR1 SNHLY and CDR2 FYNNEI. CDR3: CAGWSGAVNQPQHF. The CDR3 nucleotides read TGTGCCGGCTGGTCAGGGGCGGTAAATCAGCCCCAGCATTTT.

The chain couples TRBV7-8 to TRBJ1-4; 10 bases are shared with TRBD1. The trim removed 3 bases at V and 6 bases at J, leaving 4 bases unmatched. This CDR3 spans 15 amino acids. In germline, CDR1 is SGHVS, CDR2 FQNEAQ. CDR3 region: CASSFGDRGYEKLFF. For the CDR3, the DNA is TGTGCCAGCAGCTTCGGGGACAGGGGATATGAAAAACTGTTTTTT. Together with reference TRBV7-8 and TRBJ1-4, the CDR3 gives the full variable domain: GAGVSQSPRYKVAKRGQDVALRCDPISGHVSLFWYQQALGQGPEFLTYFQNEAQLDKSGLPSDRFFAERPEGSVSTLKIQRTQQEDSAVYLCASSFGDRGYEKLFFGSGTQLSVL.

This clonotype has only a few counts. The chain joins TRBV7-6 to TRBJ2-7; 7 positions match TRBD1. CDR3 length: 15 residues. CDR1 SGHVS and CDR2 FNYEAQ come from the germline V gene. J was trimmed by 1 base and V by 1 base; bases with no gene match: 4. As DNA, the CDR3 is TGTGCCAGCAGCTTAGGGGACAGTCTATCCTACGAGCAGTACTTC. Encoded protein: CASSLGDSLSYEQYF.

This clonotype appeared many times. The chain combines TRBV12-3 or TRBV12-4 with TRBJ2-7; 9 bases agree with TRBD1. The CDR3 runs to 17 residues. The junction had 13 bases not matched to a gene; V was cut back by 5 bases and J by 2 bases. In DNA, the CDR3 is TGTGCCAGCAGTCCGGGGACAGGGATAATTTCTGCCTACGAGCAGTACTTC. It is translated as CASSPGTGIISAYEQYF.

This clonotype has a handful of counts. The chain combines TRBV9 with TRBJ2-3; 9 positions match TRBD2. Germline V gene sequence: CDR1 SGDLS, CDR2 YYNGEE. The CDR3 has 17 residues. V was pared by 0 bases and J by 0 bases, with 5 bases of the junction left unmatched. CDR3 in amino acids: CASSVEWRGGSTDTQYF. As DNA, the CDR3 is TGTGCCAGCAGCGTAGAATGGCGGGGGGGCAGCACAGATACGCAGTATTTT. Full variable domain (missing parts from reference TRBV9 and TRBJ2-3): DSGVTQTPKHLITATGQRVTLRCSPRSGDLSVYWYQQSLDQGLQFLIQYYNGEERAKGNILERFSAQQFPDLHSELNLSSLELGDSALYFCASSVEWRGGSTDTQYFGPGTRLTVL.

The rearrangement joins TRBV20-1 to TRBJ2-2; D may be TRBD2 (5 bases). The CDR3 covers 16 residues. CDR1 is DFQATT, CDR2 SNEGSKA, per germline (reference sequence). V lost 0 bases and J lost 6, with 17 bases in between. The DNA for the CDR3 is TGCAGTGCTAGAGATATCGAGGGATTAGGCCCCGGGGAGCTGTTTTTT. It specifies CSARDIEGLGPGELFF.